This TCR beta chain was documented in a study of coeliac disease. Each fraction contributed one roughly 500,000-cell aliquot for sequencing. CDR1 is GTSNPN and CDR2 is SVGIG in the germline V gene (reference sequence). The length of the CDR3 is 16 residues. V dropped 8 bases and J dropped 9 bases, with 29 bases sitting between them. Only in-frame clones appear in the TCRdb table, and some are missing; sequencing was by immunoSEQ multiplex PCR. This sample yields over 2,000 clones, of which roughly 61% are seen a single time; over 8.5% belongs to the top ten. This TCR was sampled from a woman aged 30 to 39 with active celiac disease. The chain has TRBV30 and TRBJ2-1; maybe TRBD2 (6 bases). Sequencing used lamina propria lymphocytes from the gut. DNA for the CDR3: TGTGCCCCCCGAAGGGTCCGGGACTCGTTGGGGGGTGAGCAGTTCTTC. It yields the protein CAPRRVRDSLGGEQFF.